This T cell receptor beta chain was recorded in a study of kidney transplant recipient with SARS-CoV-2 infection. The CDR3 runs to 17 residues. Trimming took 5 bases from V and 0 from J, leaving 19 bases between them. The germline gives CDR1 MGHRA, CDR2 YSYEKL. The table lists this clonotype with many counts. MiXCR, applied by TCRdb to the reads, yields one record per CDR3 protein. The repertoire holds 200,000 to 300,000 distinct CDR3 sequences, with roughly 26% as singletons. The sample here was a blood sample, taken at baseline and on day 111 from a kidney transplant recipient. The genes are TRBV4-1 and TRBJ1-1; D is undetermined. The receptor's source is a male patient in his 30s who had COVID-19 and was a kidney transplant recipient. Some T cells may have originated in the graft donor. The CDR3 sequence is CASSLGMTLRLNTEAFF. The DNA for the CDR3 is TGCGCCAGCAGCTTAGGTATGACACTCCGGTTGAACACTGAAGCTTTCTTT.